This T cell receptor (beta chain) was documented in a study of T cell responses to AZD1222 COVID-19 vaccine. Findings and limits, study-wide: Most donors were white British, females outnumbered males, and clonal diversity was possibly underestimated. A reported finding is that nearly half of spike-specific TCRs target unmutated variant regions. Repertoires were sampled only after the peak T cell response.

Assay used: immunoSEQ multiplex PCR; TCRdb lists only in-frame clones, some missing. In the table there are some 64,000 clones, over 80% of which are singletons. This CDR3 has 14 residues. CDR1 SQVTM and CDR2 ANQGSEA come from the germline V gene. V shed 3 bases and J 0 bases; nucleotides not matched to a gene: 4. Remarks on this clone: Its antigen remains unidentified.

The chain uses TRBV29-1 and TRBJ1-1, with 7 bases that match TRBD1. The TCR comes from an adult who received the MenACWY meningococcal vaccine as a control. The starting material was peripheral blood, obtained 28 days after the second dose of the MenACWY control vaccine. The CDR3 DNA is TGCAGCGTTGACCAGGGGGTGTTGAACACTGAAGCTTTCTTT. It translates to CSVDQGVLNTEAFF.